The present TCR beta chain was sequenced within a study of Graves' ophthalmopathy and Graves' hyperthyroidism. Broader study findings: Blood contained most expanded thyroid clonotypes exceeding 0.001 frequency.

RNA transcripts yielded amplified TCR beta CDR3 regions. HTBI primers served in a first-round RT-PCR, which a second-round multiplex PCR followed. One entry per CDR3 protein results from TCRdb running MiXCR on the multiplex PCR reads. Of around 470,000 distinct CDR3 sequences in the sample, about 15% were seen once. This clonotype was recorded at least ten times. The antigen is not known. Looked up from germline, CDR1 is MNHEY and CDR2 is SMNVEV (reference sequence). The CDR3 is 13 residues long. The V and J ends lost 6 bases and 1 base respectively, with 7 bases between them. The sequence came from a woman aged 25 to 39 with Graves' ophthalmopathy. The specimen sequenced was blood. The rearrangement uses TRBV27 and TRBJ1-5; D perhaps matches TRBD1 (5 bases). DNA of the CDR3: TGTGCCAGCAGGGGGGAAAGCAATCAGCCCCAGCATTTT. Encoded protein: CASRGESNQPQHF.